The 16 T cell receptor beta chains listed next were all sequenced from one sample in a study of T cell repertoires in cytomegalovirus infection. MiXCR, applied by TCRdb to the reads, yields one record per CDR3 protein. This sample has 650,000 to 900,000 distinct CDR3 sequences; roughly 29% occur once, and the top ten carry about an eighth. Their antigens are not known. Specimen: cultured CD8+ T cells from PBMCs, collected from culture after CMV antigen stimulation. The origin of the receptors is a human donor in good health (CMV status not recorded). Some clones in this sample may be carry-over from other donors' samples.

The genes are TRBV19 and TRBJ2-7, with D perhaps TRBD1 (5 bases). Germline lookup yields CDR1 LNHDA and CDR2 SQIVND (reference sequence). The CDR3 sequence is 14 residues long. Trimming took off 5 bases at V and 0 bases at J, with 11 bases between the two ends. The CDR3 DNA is TGTGCCAGTAGTCCACAGGTGAGCTCCTACGAGCAGTACTTC. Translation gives CASSPQVSSYEQYF.

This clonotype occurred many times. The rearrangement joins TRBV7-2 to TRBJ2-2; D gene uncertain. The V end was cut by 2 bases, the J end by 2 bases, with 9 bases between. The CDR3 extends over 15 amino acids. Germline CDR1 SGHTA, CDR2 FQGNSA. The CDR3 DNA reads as TGTGCCAGCAGCTTACATGAGAGTAACACCGGGGAGCTGTTTTTT. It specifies CASSLHESNTGELFF. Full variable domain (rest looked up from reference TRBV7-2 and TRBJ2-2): GAGVSQSPSNKVTEKGKDVELRCDPISGHTALYWYRQSLGQGLEFLIYFQGNSAPDKSGLPSDRFSAERTGGSVSTLTIQRTQQEDSAVYLCASSLHESNTGELFFGEGSRLTVL.

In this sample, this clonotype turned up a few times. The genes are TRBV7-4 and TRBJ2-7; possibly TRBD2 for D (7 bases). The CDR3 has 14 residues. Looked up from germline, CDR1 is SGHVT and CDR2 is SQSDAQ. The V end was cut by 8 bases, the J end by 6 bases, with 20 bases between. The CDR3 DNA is TGTGCCAGCGCGGGCGGGAGACAGGTACTCGAGCAGTACTTC. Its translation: CASAGGRQVLEQYF. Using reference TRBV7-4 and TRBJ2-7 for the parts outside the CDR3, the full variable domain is GAGVSQSPRYKVAKRGRDVALRCDSISGHVTLYWYRQTLGQGSEVLTYSQSDAQRDKSGRPSGRFSAERPERSVSTLKIQRTEQGDSAVYLCASAGGRQVLEQYFGPGTRLTVT.

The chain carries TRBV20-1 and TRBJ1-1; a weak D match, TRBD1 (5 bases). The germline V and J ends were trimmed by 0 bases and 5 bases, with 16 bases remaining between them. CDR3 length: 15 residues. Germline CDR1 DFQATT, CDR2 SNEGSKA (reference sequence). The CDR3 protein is CSARDISQVGTEAFF. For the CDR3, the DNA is TGCAGTGCTAGAGATATTTCACAGGTAGGGACTGAAGCTTTCTTT.

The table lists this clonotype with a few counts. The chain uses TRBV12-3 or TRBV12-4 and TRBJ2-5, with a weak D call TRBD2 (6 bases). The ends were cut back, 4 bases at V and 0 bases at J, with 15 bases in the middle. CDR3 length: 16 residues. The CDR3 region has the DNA TGTGCCAGCAGTTACCGACCGGGACTCCACCAAGAGACCCAGTACTTC. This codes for CASSYRPGLHQETQYF.

The CDR3 loop reads CASSASGVGYEQYF. In DNA, the CDR3 is TGTGCCAGTAGTGCCAGCGGGGTCGGCTACGAGCAGTACTTC. V and J are TRBV19 and TRBJ2-7; 7 nucleotides align to TRBD2. This CDR3 has 14 residues. Germline values: CDR1 LNHDA, CDR2 SQIVND (reference sequence). J gave up 3 bases and V 5 bases, and 7 bases lay outside the gene matches.

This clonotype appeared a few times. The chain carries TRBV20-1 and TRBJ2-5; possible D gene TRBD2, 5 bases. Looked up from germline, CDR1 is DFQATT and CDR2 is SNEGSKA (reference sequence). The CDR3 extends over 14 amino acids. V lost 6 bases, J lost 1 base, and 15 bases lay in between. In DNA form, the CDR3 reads TGCAGTGCCTGGCTCCGGGAAATCCAAGAGACCCAGTACTTC. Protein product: CSAWLREIQETQYF.

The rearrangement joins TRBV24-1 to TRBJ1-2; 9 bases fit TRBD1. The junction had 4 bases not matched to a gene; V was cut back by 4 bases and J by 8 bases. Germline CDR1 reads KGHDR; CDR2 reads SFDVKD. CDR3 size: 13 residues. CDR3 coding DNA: TGTGCCACCAGTGACTCCGGACAGGGGGGCTACACCTTC. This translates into CATSDSGQGGYTF.

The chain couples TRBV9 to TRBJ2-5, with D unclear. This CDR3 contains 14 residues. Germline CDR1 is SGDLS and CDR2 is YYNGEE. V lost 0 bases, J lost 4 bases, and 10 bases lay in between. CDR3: CASSVDGVRETQYF. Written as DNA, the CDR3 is TGTGCCAGCAGCGTAGATGGAGTAAGAGAGACCCAGTACTTC.

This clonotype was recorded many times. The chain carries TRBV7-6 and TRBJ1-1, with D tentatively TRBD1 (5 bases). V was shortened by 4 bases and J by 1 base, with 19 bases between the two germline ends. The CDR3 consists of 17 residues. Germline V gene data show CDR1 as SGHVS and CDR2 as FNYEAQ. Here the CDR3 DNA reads TGTGCCAGCAGCTCCACACCCCCAGGGACTAGGAACACTGAAGCTTTCTTT. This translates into CASSSTPPGTRNTEAFF.

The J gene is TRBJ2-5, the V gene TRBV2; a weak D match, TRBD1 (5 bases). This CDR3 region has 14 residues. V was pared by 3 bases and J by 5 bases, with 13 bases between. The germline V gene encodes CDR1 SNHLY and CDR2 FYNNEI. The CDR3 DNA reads TGTGCCAGCAGTGAGTTTCCCCGACAGGAGACCCAGTACTTC. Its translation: CASSEFPRQETQYF.

The CDR3 here is CASSGNRDRGEETQYF. CDR3 sequence (DNA): TGTGCCAGCAGTGGTAACCGGGACAGGGGCGAGGAGACCCAGTACTTC. The chain combines TRBV2 with TRBJ2-5; the match to TRBD1 covers 10 bases. CDR3 length equals 16 residues. Germline V gives CDR1 SNHLY, CDR2 FYNNEI. J lost 5 bases, V lost 4 bases, and 10 bases had no gene match.

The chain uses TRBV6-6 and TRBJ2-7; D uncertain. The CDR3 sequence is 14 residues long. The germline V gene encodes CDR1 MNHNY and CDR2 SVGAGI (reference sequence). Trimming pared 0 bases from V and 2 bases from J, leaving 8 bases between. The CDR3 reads CASSYSLDPYEQYF. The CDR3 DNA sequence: TGTGCCAGCAGTTACTCCTTGGACCCCTACGAGCAGTACTTC.

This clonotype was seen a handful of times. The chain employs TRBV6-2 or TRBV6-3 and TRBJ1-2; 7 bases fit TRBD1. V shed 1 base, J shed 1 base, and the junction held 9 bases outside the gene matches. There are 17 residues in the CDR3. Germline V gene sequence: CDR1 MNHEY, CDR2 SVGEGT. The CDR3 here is CASSYWDSQDINYGYTF. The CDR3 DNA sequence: TGTGCCAGCAGTTACTGGGACAGCCAGGATATTAACTATGGCTACACCTTC.

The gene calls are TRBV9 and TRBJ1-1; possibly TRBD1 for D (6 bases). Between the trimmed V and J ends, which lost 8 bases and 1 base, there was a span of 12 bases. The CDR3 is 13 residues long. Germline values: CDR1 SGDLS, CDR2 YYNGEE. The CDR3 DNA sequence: TGTGCCAGTAGTGCGGGACAGAACACTGAAGCTTTCTTT. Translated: CASSAGQNTEAFF. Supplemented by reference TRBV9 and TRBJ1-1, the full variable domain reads DSGVTQTPKHLITATGQRVTLRCSPRSGDLSVYWYQQSLDQGLQFLIQYYNGEERAKGNILERFSAQQFPDLHSELNLSSLELGDSALYFCASSAGQNTEAFFGQGTRLTVV.

CDR3 nucleotides: TGTGCCACCAGCACAGGGAACTCCTACGAGCAGTACGTC. This translates into CATSTGNSYEQYV. The V and J genes are TRBV15 and TRBJ2-7; possible D gene TRBD1, 5 bases. From germline, CDR1 is LNHNV and CDR2 YYDKDF (reference sequence). The length of the CDR3 is 13 residues. V lost 4 bases and J 0 bases, leaving 7 bases between the germline ends.